Below, 18 T cell receptor beta chains from the same sample are listed, as sequenced in a study of lymphopenia after photon versus proton radiotherapy. Produced via immunoSEQ multiplex PCR; TCRdb's table is partial and in-frame only. The sample carries roughly 23,000 clones, approximately 91% recorded once. The material was peripheral blood, obtained from a patient treated with proton-based radiotherapy. The receptors were gathered from a woman in her sixties or seventies with pancreatic cancer. Some clones in this sample may be carry-over from other donors' samples.

This sequence joins TRBV27 and TRBJ2-2, with a tentative D call TRBD1 (6 bases). CDR3 length equals 15 residues. Germline values: CDR1 MNHEY, CDR2 SMNVEV (reference sequence). The germline V and J ends were trimmed by 3 bases and 5 bases, with 13 bases remaining between them. CDR3 region: CASSFPLGTTGELFF. DNA for the CDR3: TGTGCCAGCAGTTTCCCTCTCGGGACAACCGGGGAGCTGTTTTTT.

V usage is TRBV19 and J usage is TRBJ1-1; 10 bases agree with TRBD1. The CDR3 length is 15 residues. Germline CDR1 is LNHDA and CDR2 is SQIVND (reference sequence). V shed 5 bases, J shed 4 bases, and the junction held 7 bases outside the gene matches. The CDR3 sequence is CASSSRTGGITEAFF. The CDR3 DNA reads as TGTGCCAGTAGTTCCCGGACAGGGGGGATCACTGAAGCTTTCTTT.

The chain recombines TRBV6-1 with TRBJ1-1; a weak D match, TRBD1 (6 bases). The CDR3 has 13 residues. Germline CDR1 is MNHNS and CDR2 is SASEGT. V was pared by 5 bases and J by 4 bases, with 11 bases between. The CDR3 nucleotides are TGTGCCAGCAGTCAGGGGAAGAGCACTGAAGCTTTCTTT. It yields the protein CASSQGKSTEAFF.

This clone was seen more than once but under ten times. The chain carries TRBV19 and TRBJ2-1; TRBD2 aligns across 14 bases. Looked up from germline, CDR1 is LNHDA and CDR2 is SQIVND (reference sequence). The ends lost 3 bases at V and 7 bases at J; junction bases unmatched: 11. This CDR3 region has 18 residues. CDR3 DNA sequence: TGTGCCAGTAGTATCAGGGGACTAGCGGGAGTAGGGAAGAATGAGCAGTTCTTC. Amino acids: CASSIRGLAGVGKNEQFF. Combining the CDR3 with reference TRBV19 and TRBJ2-1 gives the whole variable domain DGGITQSPKYLFRKEGQNVTLSCEQNLNHDAMYWYRQDPGQGLRLIYYSQIVNDFQKGDIAEGYSVSREKKESFPLTVTSAQKNPTAFYLCASSIRGLAGVGKNEQFFGPGTRLTVL.

The chain employs TRBV7-9 and TRBJ2-6; D is unresolved. There are 16 residues in the CDR3. V lost 5 bases and J 6 bases, leaving 17 bases between the germline ends. Looked up from germline, CDR1 is SEHNR and CDR2 is FQNEAQ (reference sequence). The CDR3 here is CASSQTAQFEANVLTF. CDR3 coding DNA: TGTGCCAGCAGCCAAACCGCACAGTTCGAGGCCAACGTCCTGACTTTC. The complete variable domain, with remaining parts taken from reference TRBV7-9 and TRBJ2-6, reads DTGVSQNPRHKITKRGQNVTFRCDPISEHNRLYWYRQTLGQGPEFLTYFQNEAQLEKSRLLSDRFSAERPKGSFSTLEIQRTEQGDSAMYLCASSQTAQFEANVLTFGAGSRLTVL.

The J gene is TRBJ2-2, the V gene TRBV11-2; the match to TRBD1 covers 8 bases. The germline gives CDR1 SGHAT, CDR2 FQNNGV. The V segment lost 5 bases and the J segment 6 bases; nucleotides outside the gene matches: 11. The CDR3 is 16 amino acids. The CDR3 reads CASSGRTGGIPGELFF. For the CDR3, the DNA is TGTGCCAGCAGCGGACGAACAGGGGGGATCCCCGGGGAGCTGTTTTTT.

The chain has TRBV15 and TRBJ1-1; possible D gene TRBD1, 5 bases. CDR3 length equals 16 residues. V lost 0 bases and J 6 bases, leaving 17 bases between the germline ends. CDR1 is LNHNV, CDR2 YYDKDF, per germline (reference sequence). For the CDR3, the DNA is TGTGCCACCAGCAGAGATCTCGTGACAGAGGCTCCTGAAGCTTTCTTT. Its protein is CATSRDLVTEAPEAFF.

This clone appeared once. V and J are TRBV4-1 and TRBJ2-1, with a tentative D call TRBD2 (5 bases). This CDR3 is 15 amino acids long. Germline CDR1 MGHRA, CDR2 YSYEKL. The V end was cut by 1 base, the J end by 9 bases, with 16 bases between. DNA for the CDR3: TGCGCCAGCAGCCAAGGAGCGGCCCTTGTTATTGAGCAGTTCTTC. This codes for CASSQGAALVIEQFF.

In the case of this clone: Other nucleotide sequences from this sample produce the same CDR3. The rearrangement joins TRBV5-1 to TRBJ1-6, with a tentative D call TRBD1 (6 bases). V was cut by 4 bases and J by 7 bases, with 12 bases left in between. This CDR3 contains 14 residues. The germline gives CDR1 SGHRS, CDR2 YFSETQ. As DNA, the CDR3 is TGCGCCAGCAGCCTACAGGGTGACAATTCACCCCTCCACTTT. Its protein product is CASSLQGDNSPLHF.

This chain uses TRBV28 with TRBJ2-5; tentatively, D is TRBD2 (7 bases). The CDR3 loop spans 15 amino acids. V was cut by 5 bases and J by 2 bases, with 15 bases left in between. The germline CDR1 and CDR2 sequences are MDHEN and SYDVKM. CDR3 nucleotides: TGTGCCAGCAGTCCCTGGGGAGGGGGGCAAGAGACCCAGTACTTC. Amino acids: CASSPWGGGQETQYF. The variable domain in full, with the rest retrieved from reference TRBV28 and TRBJ2-5, is DVKVTQSSRYLVKRTGEKVFLECVQDMDHENMFWYRQDPGLGLRLIYFSYDVKMKEKGDIPEGYSVSREKKERFSLILESASTNQTSMYLCASSPWGGGQETQYFGPGTRLLVL.

The chain has TRBV5-6 and TRBJ1-3; 9 positions agree with TRBD1. This CDR3 contains 16 residues. The junction had 7 bases not matched to a gene; V was cut back by 1 base and J by 5 bases. Per the germline V gene, CDR1 is SGHDT and CDR2 is YYEEEE. Here the CDR3 reads CASSLLSGQGRNTIYF. CDR3 bases: TGTGCCAGCAGCTTGCTTTCGGGACAGGGTAGAAACACCATATATTTT.

The chain recombines TRBV6-1 with TRBJ1-5; D unclear. CDR1 is MNHNS and CDR2 is SASEGT in the germline V gene. The V and J ends lost 3 bases and 4 bases respectively, with 7 bases between them. This CDR3 spans 13 amino acids. The CDR3 is CASSEGLNQPQHF. The CDR3, as DNA: TGTGCCAGCAGTGAGGGTCTGAATCAGCCCCAGCATTTT.

The chain couples TRBV19 to TRBJ1-2; D possibly corresponds to TRBD1 (6 bases). There are 13 residues in the CDR3. Trimming cost V 6 bases and J 1 base, with 9 bases left between them. Germline V gives CDR1 LNHDA, CDR2 SQIVND (reference sequence). The CDR3 reads CASSTGSNYGYTF. CDR3 sequence (DNA): TGTGCCAGTAGCACAGGGAGTAACTATGGCTACACCTTC.

The rearrangement joins TRBV5-1 to TRBJ2-7; D is ambiguous. Trimming pared 4 bases from V and 2 bases from J, leaving 19 bases between. The CDR3 has 16 amino acids. Germline V gives CDR1 SGHRS, CDR2 YFSETQ. The CDR3 DNA is TGCGCCAGCAGCCTAAGACCGGGCGCGGCGACCTACGAGCAGTACTTC. Its protein product is CASSLRPGAATYEQYF.

The genes are TRBV4-1 and TRBJ1-1, with TRBD1 as a possible D gene (6 bases). Deletions cut 3 bases from V and 0 bases from J, with 14 bases between. CDR1 and CDR2 (germline): MGHRA, YSYEKL. The CDR3 sequence is 16 residues long. This chain's CDR3 is CASSQTMDSLNTEAFF. DNA for the CDR3: TGCGCCAGCAGCCAGACCATGGACAGTCTGAACACTGAAGCTTTCTTT.

This chain uses TRBV2 with TRBJ1-3; tentative D call: TRBD1 (6 bases). The CDR3 length is 15 residues. The germline CDR1 and CDR2 sequences are SNHLY and FYNNEI. Trimming stripped 8 bases from V and 0 bases from J, with 14 bases between. The CDR3, as DNA: TGTGCCAGCGCTCAAGACAGGTCCTCTGGAAACACCATATATTTT. Amino acid sequence: CASAQDRSSGNTIYF.

The chain links TRBV25-1 to TRBJ2-3; D not resolved. The V and J ends lost 6 bases and 4 bases respectively, with 17 bases between them. In germline, CDR1 is MGHDK, CDR2 SYGVNS. The CDR3 has 15 residues. The CDR3 DNA follows: TGTGCCAGCAGGGGAAGTTTAGGGCTTTCAGATACGCAGTATTTT. Translating it yields CASRGSLGLSDTQYF.

This chain links TRBV19 with TRBJ1-5, with 9 nucleotides matching TRBD1. Germline V gene data show CDR1 as LNHDA and CDR2 as SQIVND (reference sequence). J was trimmed by 6 bases and V by 5 bases; bases with no gene match: 5. This CDR3 is 14 amino acids long. In DNA, the CDR3 is TGTGCCAGTAGTGCAACAGGGGGCGGTCAGCCCCAGCATTTT. This sequence encodes CASSATGGGQPQHF.